What follows are 4 T cell receptor beta chains derived from one specimen sequenced in a study of blood T cell repertoires in COVID-19. Method: immunoSEQ multiplex PCR; TCRdb's copy keeps in-frame clones and lacks some. The data contain a few hundred thousand clones, 88% of them seen just once; the ten biggest clones take up around 2%. The sequenced sample consisted of PBMCs or T cells enriched from blood (not recorded which). These receptors came from a woman aged 55-69 years in a cohort exposed to, infected with or recovered from COVID-19 (not recorded which).

The rearrangement links TRBV7-9 to TRBJ2-1, with TRBD2 matching over 8 bases. This CDR3 comprises 18 residues. Germline CDR1 is SEHNR and CDR2 is FQNEAQ (reference sequence). The J segment lost 5 bases and the V segment lost 3 bases, leaving 15 bases of the junction unmatched. In DNA, the CDR3 is TGTGCCAGCAGCTTGGTTTGGGGAGGGACTAGTTTGGACAATGAGCAGTTCTTC. Its protein is CASSLVWGGTSLDNEQFF.

V is TRBV5-8 and J is TRBJ2-2; 9 bases are shared with TRBD2. J was trimmed by 1 base and V by 4 bases; bases with no gene match: 17. The CDR3 sequence is 20 residues long. Germline loops: CDR1 SGHTS, CDR2 YDEGEE. CDR3 nucleotides: TGTGCCAGCAGCATACATACGCAGAGACTAGCGGCGCTGAACACCGGGGAGCTGTTTTTT. It encodes CASSIHTQRLAALNTGELFF.

V gene TRBV9 combines with J gene TRBJ1-2, with a possible D match to TRBD1 (6 bases). This CDR3 is 14 amino acids long. Germline CDR1 reads SGDLS; CDR2 reads YYNGEE. Trimming left V 4 bases short and J 2 bases short, with 12 bases between. CDR3 loop: CASSPTQGNYGYTF. The CDR3 DNA reads TGTGCCAGCAGCCCGACCCAGGGGAACTATGGCTACACCTTC. Looking up the rest from reference TRBV9 and TRBJ1-2 gives the full variable domain: DSGVTQTPKHLITATGQRVTLRCSPRSGDLSVYWYQQSLDQGLQFLIQYYNGEERAKGNILERFSAQQFPDLHSELNLSSLELGDSALYFCASSPTQGNYGYTFGSGTRLTVV.

Only one count was recorded for this clone. The chain recombines TRBV4-1 with TRBJ2-7, with TRBD1 matching over 9 bases. Germline V gives CDR1 MGHRA, CDR2 YSYEKL. The CDR3 spans 15 residues. V lost 5 bases and J lost 0; bases outside the gene matches: 5. The CDR3 reads CASSAQGALSYEQYF. CDR3 DNA sequence: TGCGCCAGCAGCGCACAGGGGGCCCTCTCCTACGAGCAGTACTTC.